These 24 T cell receptor beta chains originate from one sample sequenced in a study of radiotherapy plus CTLA-4 blockade in lung cancer. Sequencing used immunoSEQ multiplex PCR; TCRdb keeps in-frame clones, though not all of them. The sample has about 68,000 clones, roughly 85% seen once. This specimen was peripheral blood, taken from a patient treated with radiotherapy plus ipilimumab. Every receptor here comes from a human donor with non-small cell lung cancer who had a complete response to radiotherapy plus ipilimumab.

This clone was seen a handful of times. The chain is built from TRBV13 and TRBJ2-1, with TRBD1 matching over 9 bases. Germline trimming cut 4 bases from V and 9 bases from J; bases unmatched to any gene: 13. The CDR3 extends over 16 amino acids. Germline-derived CDR1 and CDR2 are PRHDT and FYEKMQ (reference sequence). The CDR3 sequence is CASSYRTGDPSGEQFF. CDR3 sequence (DNA): TGTGCCAGCAGCTACCGGACAGGGGACCCGTCCGGTGAGCAGTTCTTC.

To note about this clone: The same CDR3 can be traced to other DNA sequences in this sample. The chain joins TRBV30 to TRBJ1-4; a possible D gene is TRBD1 (6 bases). The CDR3 totals 15 residues. Germline CDR1 and CDR2: GTSNPN and SVGIG (reference sequence). Trimming took 4 bases from V and 3 from J, leaving 15 bases between them. The CDR3 DNA reads as TGTGCCTGGACACAGGGTTCAATGGCTAATGAAAAACTGTTTTTT. This translates into CAWTQGSMANEKLFF.

The V gene is TRBV7-8, the J gene TRBJ2-3; tentative D call: TRBD2 (5 bases). This CDR3 contains 13 residues. Germline-derived CDR1 and CDR2 are SGHVS and FQNEAQ. Trimming pared 4 bases from V and 5 bases from J, leaving 10 bases between. The DNA for the CDR3 is TGTGCCAGCAGCTACCGAGAGGGAGATACGCAGTATTTT. Its protein product is CASSYREGDTQYF.

This chain links TRBV5-8 with TRBJ2-3; perhaps TRBD1 as D (6 bases). Trimming left V 4 bases short and J 4 bases short, with 16 bases between. CDR3 length equals 15 residues. In germline, CDR1 is SGHTS, CDR2 YDEGEE. The CDR3 protein is CASSTGQLGADTQYF. CDR3 DNA: TGTGCCAGCAGCACTGGACAGCTAGGGGCAGATACGCAGTATTTT.

This clone was detected once. The V gene is TRBV7-9, the J gene TRBJ2-5; 11 bases align to TRBD2. Germline CDR1 SEHNR, CDR2 FQNEAQ (reference sequence). CDR3 length: 15 residues. The trim removed 1 base at V and 2 bases at J, leaving 0 bases unmatched. The CDR3 region is CASSLGTSGQETQYF. Here the CDR3 DNA reads TGTGCCAGCAGCTTAGGGACTAGCGGGCAAGAGACCCAGTACTTC.

This clone is a singleton in its sample. The chain couples TRBV30 to TRBJ1-1, with 7 bases that match TRBD1. The CDR3 consists of 12 residues. CDR1 and CDR2 (germline): GTSNPN, SVGIG (reference sequence). After removal of 7 bases from V and 1 base from J, the junction contained 3 bases not matched to a gene. CDR3 residues: CASGQPNTEAFF. CDR3 DNA: TGTGCCTCGGGACAGCCGAACACTGAAGCTTTCTTT.

V gene TRBV7-8 combines with J gene TRBJ2-7; the D call may be TRBD1 or TRBD2 (5 bases each). The V end lost 1 base, the J end lost 2 bases, and 15 bases lay between the germline ends. The CDR3 totals 16 residues. Germline values: CDR1 SGHVS, CDR2 FQNEAQ. CDR3 in DNA: TGTGCCAGCAGCTTAGAAGGAATCGGGGCCACCTACGAGCAGTACTTC. This sequence encodes CASSLEGIGATYEQYF.

This sequence joins TRBV4-3 and TRBJ2-1; 15 nucleotides line up with TRBD2. V gave up 4 bases and J gave up 4 bases; unmatched junction bases: 2. The CDR3 is 16 amino acids. Per germline, CDR1 LGHNA and CDR2 YSLEER. The CDR3 DNA follows: TGCGCCAGCAGCCGCGGGACTAGCGGGAGGTACAATGAGCAGTTCTTC. Translation: CASSRGTSGRYNEQFF.

On this clone itself: Distinct nucleotide sequences in the sample also encode this CDR3. CDR3 loop: CASSPGTDNQPQHF. For the CDR3, the DNA is TGTGCCAGCTCACCTGGGACAGACAATCAGCCCCAGCATTTT. The chain employs TRBV18 and TRBJ1-5, with TRBD1 matching 7 bases. The V gene's germline CDR1 is KGHSH and CDR2 LQKENI. This CDR3 region has 14 residues. Trimming cost V 3 bases and J 3 bases; bases outside gene matches: 2.

CDR3 sequence reads: CASRPGQGATKNIQYF. As DNA, the CDR3 is TGCGCCAGCAGACCGGGACAGGGGGCAACCAAAAACATTCAGTACTTC. The chain carries TRBV23-1 and TRBJ2-4; 12 nucleotides line up with TRBD1. TRBV23-1 is noted as an ORF with a role that remains uncertain. This CDR3 has 16 amino acids. Trimming cost V 6 bases and J 2 bases; bases outside gene matches: 5.

The chain employs TRBV18 and TRBJ1-3; 7 positions agree with TRBD1. The CDR3 loop spans 16 amino acids. CDR1 is KGHSH and CDR2 is LQKENI in the germline V gene. V trimming: 1 base; J trimming: 4 bases; junction bases outside the gene matches: 7. CDR3 in amino acids: CASSPLVEGAGNTIYF. The CDR3 DNA reads TGTGCCAGCTCACCACTCGTTGAGGGGGCCGGAAACACCATATATTTT.

The chain has TRBV19 and TRBJ1-1, with D tentatively TRBD1 (6 bases). The ends were cut back, 0 bases at V and 5 bases at J, with 10 bases in the middle. The germline gives CDR1 LNHDA, CDR2 SQIVND (reference sequence). This CDR3 contains 14 residues. The CDR3: CASSIDGGPTEAFF. CDR3 coding DNA: TGTGCCAGTAGTATAGACGGGGGGCCAACTGAAGCTTTCTTT.

This clone has ten or more counts. J is TRBJ2-1 and V is TRBV11-3; TRBD2 matches 11 bases. With 5 bases clipped from V and 6 bases from J, the junction kept 6 bases outside the gene matches. There are 15 residues in the CDR3. Germline V gives CDR1 SGHNT, CDR2 YENEEA. The CDR3 nucleotides are TGTGCCAGCAGCCCTTTCACTAGCGGGAGCAATGAGCAGTTCTTC. Its protein product is CASSPFTSGSNEQFF. The full variable domain, completed using reference TRBV11-3 and TRBJ2-1, is EAGVVQSPRYKIIEKKQPVAFWCNPISGHNTLYWYLQNLGQGPELLIRYENEEAVDDSQLPKDRFSAERLKGVDSTLKIQPAELGDSAVYLCASSPFTSGSNEQFFGPGTRLTVL.

This sequence joins TRBV6-4 and TRBJ2-3; the D is unclear. The V end was cut by 2 bases, the J end by 2 bases, with 11 bases between. The CDR3 contains 15 residues. Germline CDR1 MRHNA, CDR2 SNTAGT. CDR3 amino acids: CASSDSMRSTDTQYF. Written as DNA, the CDR3 is TGTGCCAGCAGTGACAGTATGAGGTCCACAGATACGCAGTATTTT.

J is TRBJ2-5 and V is TRBV6-5, with D perhaps assigned TRBD1 or TRBD2 (5 bases each). From germline, CDR1 is MNHEY and CDR2 SVGAGI. Trimming took off 6 bases at V and 2 bases at J, with 16 bases between the two ends. The CDR3 spans 15 residues. Here the CDR3 reads CASSNPGRLQETQYF. CDR3 DNA sequence: TGTGCCAGCAGCAACCCGGGACGGTTACAAGAGACCCAGTACTTC.

The chain links TRBV5-4 to TRBJ1-2; the D is unclear. The CDR3 covers 14 residues. V gave up 3 bases and J gave up 6 bases, with 15 bases separating them. From germline, CDR1 is SGHNT and CDR2 YYREEE (reference sequence). CDR3 protein: CASSSPSELDGYTF. The CDR3 DNA is TGTGCCAGCAGCTCCCCCAGCGAGTTGGATGGCTACACCTTC. Full variable domain (rest looked up from reference TRBV5-4 and TRBJ1-2): ETGVTQSPTHLIKTRGQQVTLRCSSQSGHNTVSWYQQALGQGPQFIFQYYREEENGRGNFPPRFSGLQFPNYSSELNVNALELDDSALYLCASSSPSELDGYTFGSGTRLTVV.

As DNA, the CDR3 is TGTGCCAGCAGCTTAGGGACCAGCGGGGGGTACAATGAGCAGTTCTTC. Translating gives CASSLGTSGGYNEQFF. The V call is TRBV11-3, the J call TRBJ2-1; 9 bases align to TRBD2. The CDR3 sequence is 16 residues long. The ends lost 1 base at V and 4 bases at J; junction bases unmatched: 5. Per the germline V gene, CDR1 is SGHNT and CDR2 is YENEEA.

This sequence joins TRBV18 and TRBJ1-3; D is ambiguous. The CDR3 covers 13 residues. The V gene's germline CDR1 is KGHSH and CDR2 LQKENI. Trimming shortened V by 3 bases and J by 2 bases, and 5 bases separated the two germline ends. CDR3 sequence: CASSPSAGNTIYF. The CDR3 region has the DNA TGTGCCAGCTCACCCTCTGCTGGAAACACCATATATTTT.

The chain recombines TRBV5-4 with TRBJ2-6, with TRBD1 matching over 8 bases. Germline CDR1 is SGHNT and CDR2 is YYREEE (reference sequence). Trimming removed 7 bases from V and 2 bases from J; junction bases left unmatched: 5. This CDR3 contains 15 residues. The CDR3 loop is CASGRGQTGANVLTF. The CDR3 DNA reads as TGTGCCAGCGGCAGGGGGCAAACTGGGGCCAACGTCCTGACTTTC.

Here the CDR3 DNA reads TGTGCCAGCAGCTCACCGCCTATTAATACGCAGTATTTT. Residues: CASSSPPINTQYF. This sequence joins TRBV7-2 and TRBJ2-3, with D hard to call. This CDR3 has 13 amino acids. Germline V CDR1 and CDR2: SGHTA, FQGNSA. Deletions cut 4 bases from V and 7 bases from J, with 12 bases between.

This chain links TRBV11-2 with TRBJ2-5; D is perhaps TRBD1 (7 bases). The CDR3 consists of 15 residues. In germline, CDR1 is SGHAT, CDR2 FQNNGV. V lost 5 bases to trimming and J lost 7 bases, with 20 bases between them. CDR3 loop: CASSKPGQRVMTQYF. The DNA of the CDR3 is TGTGCCAGCAGCAAACCGGGACAGCGGGTGATGACCCAGTACTTC.

V gene TRBV11-3 combines with J gene TRBJ1-2; 8 bases align to TRBD1. J was trimmed by 4 bases and V by 1 base; bases with no gene match: 5. Germline V lookup: CDR1 SGHNT, CDR2 YENEEA. The CDR3 has 15 residues. The CDR3 coding sequence is TGTGCCAGCAGCTTAGCAAACAGGGGGGGCTATGGCTACACCTTC. This translates into CASSLANRGGYGYTF.

The chain couples TRBV14 to TRBJ1-1; no clear D. Trimming pared 2 bases from V and 2 bases from J, leaving 9 bases between. This CDR3 spans 14 amino acids. The germline CDR1 and CDR2 sequences are SGHDN and FVKESK. The CDR3 is CASSQFGENTEAFF. For the CDR3, the DNA is TGTGCCAGCAGCCAATTCGGAGAAAACACTGAAGCTTTCTTT.

The V call is TRBV27, the J call TRBJ2-7; possibly TRBD2 for D (6 bases). The CDR3 extends over 14 amino acids. The germline V and J ends were trimmed by 5 bases and 7 bases, with 18 bases remaining between them. Germline V gives CDR1 MNHEY, CDR2 SMNVEV (reference sequence). The CDR3 sequence: CASSGQYSAGEQYF. CDR3 sequence (DNA): TGTGCCAGCAGTGGACAATATTCGGCGGGGGAGCAGTACTTC.